The text below deals with one TCR beta chain. Its specific antigen is unknown. The input lacks base qualities; no much larger clone sits a single base away. Library method: the immunoSEQ multiplex PCR assay. TCRdb retrieved this table from immuneACCESS and kept in-frame rearrangements only. Not all clones are present; in checked studies, unresolved V genes account for under half, and no reason is known for the remainder. The sample table shows about 170,000 clones, and 94% are seen once. 1.2% to 1.5% of the sample belongs to the ten largest clones. The entry originates in a study of control samples from healthy donors and cancer patients (dated by TCRdb to the early 2020s). The CDR3, cysteine through phenylalanine, is 14 amino acids long. Only the CDR3 region is kept as DNA, spanning 42 bases read in frame from base 1.

The sequenced material came from blood. The sequence joins TRBV21-1 to TRBJ1-1; the table assigns TRBD1, which was not confirmed against the DNA. TRBV21-1 corresponds to a pseudogene. This receptor was identified in a woman younger than 30 in good health. In nucleotide form, the sequence is TGTGCCAGCAGCCTCACCGGCCAGGGTACTGAAGCTTTCTTT. Its translation reads: CASSLTGQGTEAFF.